One sample yielded the 7 T cell receptor beta chains listed below, sequenced in a study of human T cells and chemical hapten exposure (dated by TCRdb to the early 2020s). Library creation used RACE. The sequencer listed for this sample is NextSeq 500. In TCRdb, the public reads were trimmed at Q25 with fastp and aligned with MiXCR, with productive beta chains retained. For every CDR3 protein sequence, its rows merge into one entry that carries the most common genes and DNA. This sample is represented by about 350,000 distinct CDR3 sequences; over 6% of them were singletons. The ten biggest clones cover under 7% of the sample. This specimen's time point label, per the study, means: patch test 2, 6 weeks after DPC sensitization. What this sample's treatment or condition label stands for: therapeutic diphenylcyclopropenone sensitization with weekly scalp DPC. Sequencing used whole blood, obtained in connection with sensitization to the hapten diphenylcyclopropenone (DPC). All receptors derive from a woman under 30 with alopecia areata. Some clones in this sample may be carry-over from other donors' samples.

A few counts support this clonotype. This sequence joins TRBV9 and TRBJ1-2; 10 bases are a match to TRBD1. This CDR3 is 14 amino acids long. The germline V gene encodes CDR1 SGDLS and CDR2 YYNGEE. The junction had 2 bases not matched to a gene; V was cut back by 0 bases and J by 6 bases. The CDR3 protein is CASSVGQGANGYTF. Written as DNA, the CDR3 is TGTGCCAGCAGCGTAGGACAGGGGGCGAATGGCTACACCTTC.

This clonotype turned up a few times. The rearrangement uses TRBV10-3 and TRBJ1-4, with TRBD1 as a possible D gene (5 bases). Germline V gives CDR1 ENHRY, CDR2 SYGVKD. Trimming removed 3 bases from V and 8 bases from J, with 16 bases in between. This CDR3 is built from 15 residues. CDR3 sequence reads: CAISDIAGYAEKLFF. DNA of the CDR3: TGTGCCATCAGTGATATAGCAGGGTACGCGGAAAAACTGTTTTTT.

This clonotype occurred a few times. The rearrangement uses TRBV12-3 or TRBV12-4 and TRBJ2-3, with TRBD2 identical over 7 bases. J was trimmed by 5 bases and V by 5 bases; bases with no gene match: 7. This CDR3 contains 14 residues. CDR3 nucleotides: TGTGCCAGCAGTCAAGGACTAGACATAGATACGCAGTATTTT. Amino acids: CASSQGLDIDTQYF.

This clonotype was detected once. The rearrangement joins TRBV6-6 to TRBJ2-1, with TRBD2 matching 12 bases. With 5 bases clipped from V and 8 bases from J, the junction kept 13 bases outside the gene matches. There are 17 residues in the CDR3. Per the germline V gene, CDR1 is MNHNY and CDR2 is SVGAGI (reference sequence). The CDR3 DNA reads TGTGCCAGCAGTCGTCACACTAGCGGGGGGCTTTGGCATGAGCAGTTCTTC. Translating it yields CASSRHTSGGLWHEQFF.

This clonotype was observed a handful of times. V and J are TRBV7-2 and TRBJ1-1; D unresolved. The CDR3 is made up of 15 amino acids. The germline V gene has CDR1 SGHTA and CDR2 FQGNSA. V shed 0 bases and J shed 2 bases, with 10 bases lying between them. DNA for the CDR3: TGTGCCAGCAGCTTAGCAGGCCTTATAAACACTGAAGCTTTCTTT. Protein sequence: CASSLAGLINTEAFF. Based on the CDR3 plus reference TRBV7-2 and TRBJ1-1, the full variable domain is GAGVSQSPSNKVTEKGKDVELRCDPISGHTALYWYRQSLGQGLEFLIYFQGNSAPDKSGLPSDRFSAERTGGSVSTLTIQRTQQEDSAVYLCASSLAGLINTEAFFGQGTRLTVV.

This clonotype was counted ten times or more. This chain links TRBV7-2 with TRBJ1-4; D gene unclear. Deletions cut 3 bases from V and 0 bases from J, with 8 bases between. Germline V gene sequence: CDR1 SGHTA, CDR2 FQGNSA. The CDR3 has 15 residues. The CDR3 DNA reads TGTGCCAGCAGCTTCGACGGAGCAACTAATGAAAAACTGTTTTTT. Translation: CASSFDGATNEKLFF. The full variable domain, with the rest looked up from reference TRBV7-2 and TRBJ1-4, is GAGVSQSPSNKVTEKGKDVELRCDPISGHTALYWYRQSLGQGLEFLIYFQGNSAPDKSGLPSDRFSAERTGGSVSTLTIQRTQQEDSAVYLCASSFDGATNEKLFFGSGTQLSVL.

At least ten counts were recorded for this clonotype. The rearrangement uses TRBV10-3 and TRBJ1-2; D is unclear. Germline-derived CDR1 and CDR2 are ENHRY and SYGVKD. This CDR3 is 15 amino acids long. Trimming left V 0 bases short and J 3 bases short, with 11 bases between. CDR3 DNA sequence: TGTGCCATCAGTGAGTCGTCTAGCTTCGACTATGGCTACACCTTC. Translation: CAISESSSFDYGYTF.